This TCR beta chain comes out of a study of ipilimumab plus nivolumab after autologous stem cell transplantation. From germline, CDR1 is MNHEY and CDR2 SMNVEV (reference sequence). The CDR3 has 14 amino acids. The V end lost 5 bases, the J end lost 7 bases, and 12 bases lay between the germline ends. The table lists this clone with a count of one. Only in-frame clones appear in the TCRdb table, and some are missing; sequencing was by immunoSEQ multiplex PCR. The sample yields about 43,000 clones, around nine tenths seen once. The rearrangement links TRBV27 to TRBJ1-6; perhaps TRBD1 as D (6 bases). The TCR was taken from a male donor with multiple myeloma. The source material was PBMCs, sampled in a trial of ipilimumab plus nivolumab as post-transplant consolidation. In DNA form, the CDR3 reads TGTGCCAGCAGTCCTCGAACAGGGAATTCACCCCTCCACTTT. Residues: CASSPRTGNSPLHF.